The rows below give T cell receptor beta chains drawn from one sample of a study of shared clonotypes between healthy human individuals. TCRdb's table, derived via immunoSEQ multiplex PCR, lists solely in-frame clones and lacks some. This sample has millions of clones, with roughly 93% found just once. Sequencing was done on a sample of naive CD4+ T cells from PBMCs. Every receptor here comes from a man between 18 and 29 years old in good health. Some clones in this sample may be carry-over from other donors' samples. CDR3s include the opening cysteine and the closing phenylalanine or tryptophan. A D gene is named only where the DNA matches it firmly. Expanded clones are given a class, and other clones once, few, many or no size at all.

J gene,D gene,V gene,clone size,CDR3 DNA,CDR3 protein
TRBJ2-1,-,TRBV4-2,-,TGTGCCAGCAGCCAAGATTTGCACAATGAGCAGTTCTTC,CASSQDLHNEQFF
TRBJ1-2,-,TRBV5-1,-,TGCGCCAGCAGCTTGGTAGGGTCCTATGGCTACACCTTC,CASSLVGSYGYTF
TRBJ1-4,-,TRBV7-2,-,TGTGCCAGCAGCTTATGGGGGTTCTCAACTAATGAAAAACTGTTTTTT,CASSLWGFSTNEKLFF
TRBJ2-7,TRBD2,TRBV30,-,TGTGCCTGGAGACCCGTCGGAGATCTAGCGGGCTACGAGCAGTACTTC,CAWRPVGDLAGYEQYF
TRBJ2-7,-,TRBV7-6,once,TGTGCCAGCAGCTCAGGTCGCCCACAAACCTACGAGCAGTACTTC,CASSSGRPQTYEQYF
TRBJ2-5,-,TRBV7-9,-,TGTGCCAGCAGCAAAAAAGTAGAGACCCAGTACTTC,CASSKKVETQYF
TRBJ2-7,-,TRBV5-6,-,TGTGCCAGCAGCTTCAGGGGAAGCGAGCAGTACTTC,CASSFRGSEQYF
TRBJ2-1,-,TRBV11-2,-,TGTGCCAGCAGCTCTCTAGGGTCGTGGGACGCCTCCTACAATGAGCAGTTCTTC,CASSSLGSWDASYNEQFF
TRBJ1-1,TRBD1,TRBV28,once,TGTGCCAGCAGTTCGTCAGGGACAGGGGACCATGAAGCTTTCTTT,CASSSSGTGDHEAFF
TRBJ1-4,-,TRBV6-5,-,TGTGCCAGCAGTTACTCATCAGGGAGATCTGAAAAACTGTTTTTT,CASSYSSGRSEKLFF
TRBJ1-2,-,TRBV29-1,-,TGCAGCGTCCGGGGGACGGAGAACTATGGCTACACCTTC,CSVRGTENYGYTF
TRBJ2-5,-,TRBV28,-,TGTGCCAGCAGTTTTTGGCGTGGGGGAGAAGAGACCCAGTACTTC,CASSFWRGGEETQYF
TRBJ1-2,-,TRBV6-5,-,TGTGCCAGCAGTACCGGCCTCGACTATGGCTACACCTTC,CASSTGLDYGYTF
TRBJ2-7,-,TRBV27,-,TGTGCCAGCAGTCTCCGACGAGGACGATACCGCGAGAACTACGAGCAGTACTTC,CASSLRRGRYRENYEQYF
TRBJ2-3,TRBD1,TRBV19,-,TGTGCCAGCTGGGACAGGGGGGGGGCAGATACGCAGTATTTT,CASWDRGGADTQYF
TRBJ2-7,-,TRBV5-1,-,TGCGCCAGCAGCGGCGACAGGAGATACGAGCAGTACTTC,CASSGDRRYEQYF
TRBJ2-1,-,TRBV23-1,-,TGCGCCAGCAGTCAGAGGGGCTGCGACAACTCCTACAATGAGCAGTTCTTC,CASSQRGCDNSYNEQFF